This T cell receptor beta chain was sequenced during a study of T-cell reconstitution after alpha-beta-depleted transplantation in children. This clonotype was found many times. A TCRbeta library incorporating unique molecular identifiers was prepared. Each CDR3 protein is one row after TCRdb ran MiXCR on the PCR reads. The sample lists about 540,000 distinct CDR3 sequences, around 19% occurring once. Germline-derived CDR1 and CDR2 are SQVTM and ANQGSEA. With 7 bases clipped from V and 6 bases from J, the junction kept 9 bases outside the gene matches. There are 14 residues in the CDR3. Specimen: PBMCs from the stem cell graft donor, collected from the stem cell graft. This clonotype was obtained from a human donor who donated a stem cell graft to a child with acute lymphoblastic leukemia. J is TRBJ2-1 and V is TRBV29-1; 10 bases are a match to TRBD2. CDR3 loop: CSAHTSGKANEQFF. CDR3 nucleotide sequence: TGCAGCGCCCACACTAGCGGGAAAGCCAATGAGCAGTTCTTC.